Listed here are 16 T cell receptor beta chains from one sample, sequenced in a study of blood T cell repertoires in COVID-19. Libraries were prepared by immunoSEQ multiplex PCR; TCRdb keeps only in-frame clonotypes and omits some of them. This sample has over 75,000 clones; 80% occur once, and the top ten carry 10%. The source material was peripheral blood. The receptors were gathered from a woman aged 70-85 years with acute or convalescent COVID-19.

The rearrangement uses TRBV18 and TRBJ2-3; TRBD1 matches 9 bases. Germline assignment: CDR1 KGHSH and CDR2 LQKENI. V lost 5 bases and J lost 3; bases outside the gene matches: 6. The CDR3 runs to 15 residues. CDR3 protein: CASSAQGAGTDTQYF. CDR3 in DNA: TGTGCCAGCTCAGCACAGGGGGCCGGGACAGATACGCAGTATTTT.

This clone is a singleton in its sample. The chain joins TRBV5-8 to TRBJ1-5; 8 bases fit TRBD1. V gave up 0 bases and J gave up 6 bases; unmatched junction bases: 5. The CDR3 covers 15 residues. Germline assignment: CDR1 SGHTS and CDR2 YDEGEE. Here the CDR3 reads CASSLGTGSSQPQHF. CDR3 bases: TGTGCCAGCAGCTTGGGGACAGGGTCAAGTCAGCCCCAGCATTTT.

The chain links TRBV10-3 to TRBJ2-3; 10 nucleotides match TRBD2. Per the germline V gene, CDR1 is ENHRY and CDR2 is SYGVKD. J lost 1 base, V lost 3 bases, and 1 base had no gene match. CDR3 length: 15 residues. CDR3 region: CAISEGLAGTDTQYF. Written as DNA, the CDR3 is TGTGCCATCAGTGAAGGACTAGCGGGCACAGATACGCAGTATTTT.

A few counts support this clone. The chain uses TRBV3-1 (or the pseudogene TRBV3-2) and TRBJ2-3; D is undetermined. The CDR3 length is 14 residues. The V end lost 0 bases, the J end lost 3 bases, and 7 bases lay between the germline ends. CDR1 is LGHDT and CDR2 is YNNKEL in the germline V gene (reference sequence). CDR3: CASSQDPGTDTQYF. In DNA form, the CDR3 reads TGTGCCAGCAGCCAAGATCCCGGGACAGATACGCAGTATTTT.

V usage is TRBV7-9 and J usage is TRBJ2-1; 10 bases map to TRBD2. The CDR3 length is 16 residues. Germline CDR1 SEHNR, CDR2 FQNEAQ (reference sequence). V gave up 5 bases and J gave up 4 bases; unmatched junction bases: 8. CDR3 coding DNA: TGTGCCAGCAGCGGTGGTAGCGGGGGGTCATACAATGAGCAGTTCTTC. It yields the protein CASSGGSGGSYNEQFF.

V and J are TRBV7-8 and TRBJ1-2; D not resolved. Germline CDR1 and CDR2: SGHVS and FQNEAQ. Trimming removed 5 bases at V and 1 base at J, with 8 bases between. This CDR3 spans 13 amino acids. The CDR3 loop is CASSRAFNYGYTF. The CDR3 DNA is TGTGCCAGCAGCCGGGCCTTTAACTATGGCTACACCTTC. Looking up the rest from reference TRBV7-8 and TRBJ1-2 gives the full variable domain: GAGVSQSPRYKVAKRGQDVALRCDPISGHVSLFWYQQALGQGPEFLTYFQNEAQLDKSGLPSDRFFAERPEGSVSTLKIQRTQQEDSAVYLCASSRAFNYGYTFGSGTRLTVV.

The chain recombines TRBV4-2 with TRBJ1-2; D possibly corresponds to TRBD1 (5 bases). The CDR3 has 16 amino acids. Trimming cost V 0 bases and J 3 bases, with 14 bases left between them. Germline lookup yields CDR1 LGHNA and CDR2 YNFKEQ. The CDR3 here is CASSQDGRGFDYGYTF. In nucleotides, the CDR3 is TGTGCCAGCAGCCAAGATGGGAGGGGATTTGACTATGGCTACACCTTC.

This clone turned up a few times. The J gene is TRBJ2-6, the V gene TRBV7-8; D unresolved. The V end was cut by 1 base, the J end by 4 bases, with 8 bases between. The CDR3 length is 15 residues. CDR1 is SGHVS and CDR2 is FQNEAQ in the germline V gene. The CDR3 region is CASSLVPTGANVLTF. In DNA, the CDR3 is TGTGCCAGCAGCTTAGTGCCTACCGGGGCCAACGTCCTGACTTTC.

The table lists this clone with a few counts. The rearrangement links TRBV27 to TRBJ1-2; D is undetermined. This CDR3 comprises 13 residues. With 4 bases removed from V and 8 bases from J, the gap between germline ends came to 14 bases. Per the germline V gene, CDR1 is MNHEY and CDR2 is SMNVEV (reference sequence). The CDR3 loop reads CASSSTTSQGYTF. The CDR3 region has the DNA TGTGCCAGCAGTTCTACGACATCGCAGGGCTACACCTTC.

The V and J genes are TRBV24-1 and TRBJ2-5; D gene unclear. CDR3 size: 17 residues. Germline V gene lookup returns CDR1 KGHDR and CDR2 SFDVKD. Trimming removed 1 base from V and 2 bases from J, with 16 bases in between. CDR3 in DNA: TGTGCCACCAGTGATTTTAAGCAGGCCAGTTATCAAGAGACCCAGTACTTC. Translating it yields CATSDFKQASYQETQYF.

The chain couples TRBV13 to TRBJ2-7; 8 nucleotides agree with TRBD1. This CDR3 is 15 amino acids long. Losses at the gene ends were 6 bases for V and 2 bases for J; bases not matched to a gene: 9. From germline, CDR1 is PRHDT and CDR2 FYEKMQ (reference sequence). CDR3 loop: CASRKTGTGAYEQYF. CDR3 in DNA: TGTGCCAGCAGAAAAACCGGGACAGGTGCCTACGAGCAGTACTTC.

This rearrangement joins TRBV7-3 to TRBJ2-1, with D possibly TRBD2 on 5 matching bases. The V end was cut by 4 bases, the J end by 3 bases, with 13 bases between. The CDR3 sequence is 15 residues long. Germline CDR1 and CDR2: SGHTA and FQGTGA. The CDR3 spells CASSSQSGSYNEQFF. CDR3 DNA: TGTGCCAGCAGCTCGCAAAGCGGCAGCTACAATGAGCAGTTCTTC.

The genes are TRBV30 and TRBJ1-3, with 7 bases lining up with TRBD1. After removal of 4 bases from V and 4 bases from J, the junction contained 7 bases not matched to a gene. In germline, CDR1 is GTSNPN, CDR2 SVGIG (reference sequence). CDR3 length: 14 amino acids. The CDR3 bases are TGTGCCTGGAAGACAGGGTTGTTAGGAAACACCATATATTTT. This codes for CAWKTGLLGNTIYF. The full variable domain, with the rest looked up from reference TRBV30 and TRBJ1-3, is SQTIHQWPATLVQPVGSPLSLECTVEGTSNPNLYWYRQAAGRGLQLLFYSVGIGQISSEVPQNLSASRPQDRQFILSSKKLLLSDSGFYLCAWKTGLLGNTIYFGEGSWLTVV.

V is TRBV7-2 and J is TRBJ1-2, with D uncertain. The length of the CDR3 is 13 residues. Germline V CDR1 and CDR2: SGHTA, FQGNSA. With 4 bases removed from V and 4 bases from J, the gap between germline ends came to 10 bases. CDR3 DNA sequence: TGTGCCAGCAGCTCTGACATTGGCTATGGCTACACCTTC. Encoded protein: CASSSDIGYGYTF.

Here the CDR3 reads CASRAQYYNSPLHF. CDR3 nucleotides: TGTGCCAGCAGGGCACAGTACTATAATTCACCCCTCCACTTT. This chain joins TRBV27 and TRBJ1-6; D is ambiguous. V was shortened by 6 bases and J by 3 bases, with 9 bases between the two germline ends. Germline CDR1 is MNHEY and CDR2 is SMNVEV (reference sequence). The CDR3 covers 14 residues.

The chain couples TRBV6-5 to TRBJ2-3; maybe TRBD1 (6 bases). From germline, CDR1 is MNHEY and CDR2 SVGAGI. Trimming left V 6 bases short and J 5 bases short, with 12 bases between. The CDR3 extends over 13 amino acids. CDR3 in DNA: TGTGCCAGCAGGACACAGGGCGAAGATACGCAGTATTTT. As protein: CASRTQGEDTQYF.